The sequence of this T cell receptor beta chain was determined in a study of blood T cell repertoires in COVID-19. Turning to the study itself: Sources were T cells, B-cell-depleted T cells, or PBMCs; the material itself was cDNA or gDNA.

The germline V and J ends were trimmed by 2 bases and 4 bases, with 8 bases remaining between them. The CDR3 extends over 13 amino acids. Germline V CDR1 and CDR2: WNHNN, SYGVQD (reference sequence). The table came from immunoSEQ multiplex PCR; TCRdb's copy has only in-frame clones and leaves some out. This repertoire shows tens of thousands of clones, about 83% found once; its top ten account for around 15%. The source is a man in his forties with acute or convalescent COVID-19. The specimen was peripheral blood. This chain joins TRBV10-1 and TRBJ1-2, with D possibly TRBD1 on 6 matching bases. In DNA form, the CDR3 reads TGCGCCAGCAGTGAGGACAGGCGCTATGGCTACACCTTC. Translated, it gives CASSEDRRYGYTF.